This T cell receptor (beta chain) was found in a study of CXCR3-negative and CXCR3-positive naive CD8 T cells. With respect to this clonotype: Its antigen is currently unknown.

5' RACE with UMI labels generated the TRB cDNA libraries. TCRdb reanalyzed the 5' RACE reads, giving one entry per CDR3 protein sequence and no DNA. The sample holds tens of thousands of distinct CDR3 sequences. The study, taken as a whole, reports: CXCR3-expressing naive cells carried TRB CDR3s more hydrophobic than those of CXCR3-negative naive cells.

Sorts performed in triplicate captured 250,000 to 350,000 cells each from every CD8+ T cell subset. Sequencing was performed on naive CXCR3+ CD8+ T cells from blood. Subset here: CD45RO-CCR7+CD27+CD95- naive CD8+ T cells expressing CXCR3 (TNR3+). This clonotype was sampled from a human donor in good health. Some clones in this sample may be carry-over from other donors' samples.

The CDR3 loop is CSARPRMQETQYF. The gene calls are TRBV20-1 and TRBJ2-5. The CDR3 loop spans 13 amino acids. The V gene's germline CDR1 is DFQATT and CDR2 SNEGSKA (reference sequence).